This note documents a single T cell receptor beta chain sequence. Treg sorting used a CD4+CD25+CD127-/low gate. Trimming took off 3 bases at V and 2 bases at J, with 10 bases between the two ends. The germline gives CDR1 MGHDK, CDR2 SYGVNS. CDR3 length: 14 residues. TCRdb used MiXCR to reprocess the 5' RACE reads, holding one entry per CDR3 protein. The repertoire consists of 8,500 to 14,000 distinct CDR3 sequences, with roughly a quarter occurring once and the leading ten covering under 3%. The receptor was isolated from a female donor with breast cancer. Material for sequencing was Tregs sorted from a lymph node. The chain recombines TRBV25-1 with TRBJ1-2; D is possibly TRBD1 (5 bases). As DNA, the CDR3 is TGTGCCAGCAGTGATTGGGACGTGAACTATGGCTACACCTTC. Translated, it gives CASSDWDVNYGYTF.